The 30 T cell receptor beta chains below all came from one sample that was sequenced in a study of shared T cell receptors in the human thymus. Assay used: immunoSEQ multiplex PCR; TCRdb lists only in-frame clones, some missing. The sample consists of some 720,000 clones, 88% of them appearing once. These data are also associated with another study on human thymus T cells.

The sequenced sample was thymocytes. These receptors originate from a boy younger than two with a congenital heart defect.

The gene calls are TRBV6-1 and TRBJ2-7, with D possibly matching TRBD2 (6 bases). V was clipped by 8 bases and J by 7 bases, with 21 bases between them. Germline CDR1 MNHNS, CDR2 SASEGT. CDR3 length equals 14 residues. In DNA, the CDR3 is TGTGCCAGCTCACAAGCGGGCTACTTTAGGGAGCAGTACTTC. Amino acid sequence: CASSQAGYFREQYF.

The rearrangement links TRBV19 to TRBJ2-1, with 7 bases lining up with TRBD2. J was trimmed by 0 bases and V by 4 bases; bases with no gene match: 15. Per germline, CDR1 LNHDA and CDR2 SQIVND (reference sequence). The CDR3 consists of 19 residues. The CDR3 coding sequence is TGTGCCAGTAGTAAGGAGGTGTTCGAGCGGGAAGGCTCCTACAATGAGCAGTTCTTC. The encoded protein is CASSKEVFEREGSYNEQFF. Using reference TRBV19 and TRBJ2-1 for the parts outside the CDR3, the full variable domain is DGGITQSPKYLFRKEGQNVTLSCEQNLNHDAMYWYRQDPGQGLRLIYYSQIVNDFQKGDIAEGYSVSREKKESFPLTVTSAQKNPTAFYLCASSKEVFEREGSYNEQFFGPGTRLTVL.

The rearrangement links TRBV6-1 to TRBJ1-6, with D possibly TRBD1 on 6 matching bases. Trimming removed 6 bases from V and 6 bases from J, with 9 bases in between. CDR1 is MNHNS, CDR2 SASEGT, per germline. The CDR3 is made up of 13 amino acids. CDR3 residues: CASRGRGNSPLHF. The CDR3, as DNA: TGTGCCAGCAGGGGCAGGGGTAATTCACCCCTCCACTTT.

The chain is built from TRBV6-5 and TRBJ2-3; 11 bases fit TRBD2. Germline CDR1 and CDR2: MNHEY and SVGAGI. V lost 5 bases to trimming and J lost 9 bases; unmatched junction nucleotides: 10. CDR3 length: 15 amino acids. CDR3 bases: TGTGCCAGCAGTCGGTCTAGCGGGGGGAAAGGCACGCAGTATTTT. Its protein product is CASSRSSGGKGTQYF.

A single count supports this clone. The J gene is TRBJ2-3, the V gene TRBV14; D is possibly TRBD2 (6 bases). Trimming left V 0 bases short and J 7 bases short, with 14 bases between. Germline CDR1 reads SGHDN; CDR2 reads FVKESK. CDR3 length: 15 residues. CDR3 coding DNA: TGTGCCAGCAGCCAAGATTGTGGAGGGGCTTATACGCAGTATTTT. Protein sequence: CASSQDCGGAYTQYF.

This clone was recorded a few times. The V call is TRBV5-1, the J call TRBJ2-1; D ambiguous. Germline V gives CDR1 SGHRS, CDR2 YFSETQ. This CDR3 region has 11 residues. The V end was cut by 4 bases, the J end by 5 bases, with 4 bases between. CDR3 sequence: CASSHNNEQFF. DNA of the CDR3: TGCGCCAGCAGCCACAACAATGAGCAGTTCTTC. Full variable domain (rest looked up from reference TRBV5-1 and TRBJ2-1): KAGVTQTPRYLIKTRGQQVTLSCSPISGHRSVSWYQQTPGQGLQFLFEYFSETQRNKGNFPGRFSGRQFSNSRSEMNVSTLELGDSALYLCASSHNNEQFFGPGTRLTVL.

The gene calls are TRBV18 and TRBJ2-7; D is undetermined. CDR3 length equals 18 residues. Deletions cut 4 bases from V and 0 bases from J, with 22 bases between. Germline V CDR1 and CDR2: KGHSH, LQKENI. The CDR3 nucleotides are TGTGCCAGCTCACGCCGCTCACTTCCGCCAGGCCTCTCCTACGAGCAGTACTTC. This gives the protein CASSRRSLPPGLSYEQYF. Together with reference TRBV18 and TRBJ2-7, the CDR3 gives the full variable domain: NAGVMQNPRHLVRRRGQEARLRCSPMKGHSHVYWYRQLPEEGLKFMVYLQKENIIDESGMPKERFSAEFPKEGPSILRIQQVVRGDSAAYFCASSRRSLPPGLSYEQYFGPGTRLTVT.

The table lists this clone with a count of one. This chain joins TRBV7-2 and TRBJ2-5, with D perhaps TRBD1 (5 bases). The CDR3 length is 16 residues. Germline V CDR1 and CDR2: SGHTA, FQGNSA. The V gene lost 5 bases and the J gene lost 1 base, with 17 bases spanning the gap. CDR3 nucleotides: TGTGCCAGCAGCCCCCGTCAGGGATGGGGCCAAGAGACCCAGTACTTC. This translates into CASSPRQGWGQETQYF.

This clone was seen more than once but under ten times. The chain employs TRBV27 and TRBJ2-3, with D possibly matching TRBD2 (6 bases). V lost 5 bases to trimming and J lost 0 bases, with 12 bases between them. The germline CDR1 and CDR2 sequences are MNHEY and SMNVEV (reference sequence). This CDR3 spans 15 amino acids. DNA of the CDR3: TGTGCCAGCAGTACGGGACTGGATAGCACAGATACGCAGTATTTT. This sequence encodes CASSTGLDSTDTQYF.

V is TRBV7-2 and J is TRBJ2-3; 9 bases line up with TRBD2. From germline, CDR1 is SGHTA and CDR2 FQGNSA. J was trimmed by 3 bases and V by 4 bases; bases with no gene match: 11. This CDR3 region has 17 residues. CDR3 region: CASSSGLAWGPTDTQYF. The DNA of the CDR3 is TGTGCCAGCAGCTCGGGACTAGCTTGGGGGCCAACAGATACGCAGTATTTT.

The rearrangement uses TRBV27 and TRBJ1-4, with D possibly matching TRBD1 (5 bases). Trimming cost V 7 bases and J 10 bases, with 19 bases left between them. The CDR3 covers 14 residues. Germline CDR1 reads MNHEY; CDR2 reads SMNVEV (reference sequence). CDR3 amino acids: CASTSGGTLGKLFF. The CDR3, as DNA: TGTGCCAGCACCTCGGGCGGGACTCTGGGAAAACTGTTTTTT. Together with reference TRBV27 and TRBJ1-4, the CDR3 gives the full variable domain: EAQVTQNPRYLITVTGKKLTVTCSQNMNHEYMSWYRQDPGLGLRQIYYSMNVEVTDKGDVPEGYKVSRKEKRNFPLILESPSPNQTSLYFCASTSGGTLGKLFFGSGTQLSVL.

V gene TRBV4-1 combines with J gene TRBJ1-4; 8 nucleotides match TRBD1. There are 15 residues in the CDR3. Germline V lookup: CDR1 MGHRA, CDR2 YSYEKL. V lost 4 bases, J lost 7 bases, and 8 bases stayed unmatched. CDR3 in DNA: TGCGCCAGCAGCCGGTACAGGGGGAGTGCTGAAAAACTGTTTTTT. This gives the protein CASSRYRGSAEKLFF.

This chain links TRBV5-1 with TRBJ2-5, with 10 bases matching TRBD1. J lost 5 bases, V lost 4 bases, and 2 bases had no gene match. This CDR3 has 13 amino acids. Germline lookup yields CDR1 SGHRS and CDR2 YFSETQ. The DNA of the CDR3 is TGCGCCAGCAGCGACAGGGGGCTTGAGACCCAGTACTTC. Amino acids: CASSDRGLETQYF.

This clone is a singleton in its sample. V gene TRBV21-1 combines with J gene TRBJ2-7; the table names TRBD2, a call not compared with the DNA. TRBV21-1 is described as a pseudogene. The CDR3 has 15 residues. CDR3 nucleotide sequence: TGTGCCAGGGCGAGTGATGGGAGGCCCTCCTACGAGCAGTACTTC. Amino acid sequence: CARASDGRPSYEQYF.

This sequence joins TRBV27 and TRBJ2-3; possibly TRBD2 for D (5 bases). Germline V gene data show CDR1 as MNHEY and CDR2 as SMNVEV (reference sequence). Deletions cut 6 bases from V and 6 bases from J, with 19 bases between. The CDR3 consists of 15 residues. This CDR3 is CASRPRGPGVDTQYF. The CDR3 region has the DNA TGTGCCAGCAGGCCACGAGGACCCGGGGTGGATACGCAGTATTTT.

This clone was observed once. V gene TRBV19 combines with J gene TRBJ1-1, with 10 positions matching TRBD1. The V gene's germline CDR1 is LNHDA and CDR2 SQIVND (reference sequence). V was clipped by 3 bases and J by 11 bases; unmatched bases: 15. This CDR3 region has 16 residues. This CDR3 is CASSIDRGRPGGEAFF. The CDR3, as DNA: TGTGCCAGTAGTATCGACAGGGGGCGCCCCGGTGGGGAGGCTTTCTTT.

There are a few counts of this clone. The CDR3 loop is CASSLSPGQVTEAFF. The CDR3, as DNA: TGTGCCAGCAGCTTATCCCCGGGACAGGTCACTGAAGCTTTCTTT. The J gene is TRBJ1-1, the V gene TRBV7-9; 8 nucleotides line up with TRBD1. Per the germline V gene, CDR1 is SEHNR and CDR2 is FQNEAQ (reference sequence). CDR3 size: 15 residues. The junction had 6 bases not matched to a gene; V was cut back by 2 bases and J by 4 bases.

J is TRBJ1-2 and V is TRBV19; tentative D call: TRBD1 (5 bases). The V and J ends lost 4 bases and 3 bases respectively, with 27 bases between them. The CDR3 has 19 residues. The germline V gene has CDR1 LNHDA and CDR2 SQIVND (reference sequence). The CDR3 DNA is TGTGCCAGTAGTAAACCACCCTCGGCAGTTTGGGGGGAAGACTATGGCTACACCTTC. It yields the protein CASSKPPSAVWGEDYGYTF.

The chain combines TRBV11-1 with TRBJ2-7; 13 bases agree with TRBD2. Looked up from germline, CDR1 is SGHAT and CDR2 is FQDESV (reference sequence). The CDR3 runs to 14 residues. Losses at the gene ends were 4 bases for V and 5 bases for J; bases not matched to a gene: 2. The CDR3 nucleotides are TGTGCCAGCAGCTCGGGACTAGCGGGGCACGAGCAGTACTTC. Translation: CASSSGLAGHEQYF. Combining the CDR3 with reference TRBV11-1 and TRBJ2-7 gives the whole variable domain EAEVAQSPRYKITEKSQAVAFWCDPISGHATLYWYRQILGQGPELLVQFQDESVVDDSQLPKDRFSAERLKGVDSTLKIQPAELGDSAMYLCASSSGLAGHEQYFGPGTRLTVT.

The rearrangement joins TRBV10-3 to TRBJ2-5; maybe TRBD2 (5 bases). The germline CDR1 and CDR2 sequences are ENHRY and SYGVKD. Trimming removed 2 bases from V and 6 bases from J, with 13 bases in between. This CDR3 is 14 amino acids long. The CDR3 nucleotides are TGTGCCATCAGTGAGCAGAGGACGGGGAAGACCCAGTACTTC. This codes for CAISEQRTGKTQYF.

The genes are TRBV25-1 and TRBJ1-4; possible D gene TRBD1, 6 bases. CDR3 length: 15 amino acids. Germline-derived CDR1 and CDR2 are MGHDK and SYGVNS. V gave up 6 bases and J gave up 8 bases, with 19 bases separating them. DNA of the CDR3: TGTGCCAGCAGCCCCGCCCAGGGGCGGCGGGAAAAACTGTTTTTT. This gives the protein CASSPAQGRREKLFF.

J is TRBJ1-2 and V is TRBV29-1, with 9 bases that match TRBD1. The CDR3 runs to 17 residues. Trimming at V came to 0 bases and at J to 0 bases, leaving 8 bases not matched to a gene. Germline V gene sequence: CDR1 SQVTM, CDR2 ANQGSEA. The CDR3 DNA sequence: TGCAGCGTTGAAGACCGACAGGGGGACCTTCCTAACTATGGCTACACCTTC. Its protein is CSVEDRQGDLPNYGYTF. Filled out from reference TRBV29-1 and TRBJ1-2, the complete variable domain reads SAVISQKPSRDICQRGTSLTIQCQVDSQVTMMFWYRQQPGQSLTLIATANQGSEATYESGFVIDKFPISRPNLTFSTLTVSNMSPEDSSIYLCSVEDRQGDLPNYGYTFGSGTRLTVV.

The gene calls are TRBV9 and TRBJ2-1; 10 bases are a match to TRBD2. Germline V gene lookup returns CDR1 SGDLS and CDR2 YYNGEE. Unmatched junction bases numbered 12, after V lost 0 bases and J lost 3 bases. This CDR3 is 19 amino acids long. CDR3 bases: TGTGCCAGCAGCGTAGCTACGAGGGGACTAGCGCCAAGCTACAATGAGCAGTTCTTC. Its translation is CASSVATRGLAPSYNEQFF.

This sequence joins TRBV4-1 and TRBJ2-7, with 7 bases fitting TRBD1. The V gene end was trimmed by 3 bases and the J gene end by 1 base; junction bases not matched to a gene: 3. The V gene's germline CDR1 is MGHRA and CDR2 YSYEKL. This CDR3 has 14 residues. The CDR3: CASSQEDRSYEQYF. In DNA form, the CDR3 reads TGCGCCAGCAGCCAGGAGGACAGGTCCTACGAGCAGTACTTC.

The sample holds a few counts of this clone. The rearrangement links TRBV4-3 to TRBJ1-2, with 7 bases that match TRBD1. CDR3 size: 15 residues. Germline CDR1 LGHNA, CDR2 YSLEER. V was pared by 6 bases and J by 0 bases, with 7 bases of the junction left unmatched. This CDR3 reads CASRRGQESNYGYTF. In nucleotides, the CDR3 is TGCGCCAGCAGGCGAGGACAGGAATCTAACTATGGCTACACCTTC.

This clone was recorded only once. The chain has TRBV2 and TRBJ2-3, with 7 bases fitting TRBD1. V gave up 11 bases and J gave up 0 bases; unmatched junction bases: 14. The germline V gene has CDR1 SNHLY and CDR2 FYNNEI. The length of the CDR3 is 16 residues. The CDR3, as DNA: TGTGCCCGGCAGGGGGATCGGGGATCTAGCACAGATACGCAGTATTTT. It translates to CARQGDRGSSTDTQYF.

V usage is TRBV6-4 and J usage is TRBJ1-2; TRBD1 agrees at 9 bases. Germline assignment: CDR1 MRHNA and CDR2 SNTAGT. This CDR3 is built from 17 residues. The junction had 13 bases not matched to a gene; V was cut back by 4 bases and J by 4 bases. CDR3 DNA: TGTGCCAGCAGTGTCTCGACCCGGGACAGGGATACCTATGGCTACACCTTC. Its translation is CASSVSTRDRDTYGYTF.

The chain has TRBV7-2 and TRBJ2-4; 15 bases map to TRBD2. Germline CDR1 SGHTA, CDR2 FQGNSA. CDR3 length: 17 residues. With V trimmed by 6 bases and J by 2 bases, 5 bases remained unmatched. The CDR3 region is CASRRTSGRAPKNIQYF. For the CDR3, the DNA is TGTGCCAGCAGACGGACTAGCGGGAGGGCCCCCAAAAACATTCAGTACTTC.

This clone was seen more than once but under ten times. This rearrangement joins TRBV19 to TRBJ2-1, with 8 nucleotides matching TRBD1. The CDR3 covers 15 residues. Germline CDR1 is LNHDA and CDR2 is SQIVND (reference sequence). The V and J ends lost 5 bases and 6 bases, in that order; junction bases with no gene match: 9. Here the CDR3 DNA reads TGTGCCAGTAGTCTACAGGGGGTCTCGTCCAATGAGCAGTTCTTC. Translated, it gives CASSLQGVSSNEQFF.

For this clone: This specimen includes other DNA sequences encoding the same CDR3. The chain is built from TRBV10-3 and TRBJ1-5; tentative D call: TRBD1 (5 bases). V gave up 2 bases and J gave up 0 bases, with 20 bases separating them. Germline V gene sequence: CDR1 ENHRY, CDR2 SYGVKD. The CDR3 totals 19 residues. The CDR3: CAISEEVTAGWDSNQPQHF. Here the CDR3 DNA reads TGTGCCATCAGTGAGGAAGTAACGGCAGGGTGGGATAGCAATCAGCCCCAGCATTTT.